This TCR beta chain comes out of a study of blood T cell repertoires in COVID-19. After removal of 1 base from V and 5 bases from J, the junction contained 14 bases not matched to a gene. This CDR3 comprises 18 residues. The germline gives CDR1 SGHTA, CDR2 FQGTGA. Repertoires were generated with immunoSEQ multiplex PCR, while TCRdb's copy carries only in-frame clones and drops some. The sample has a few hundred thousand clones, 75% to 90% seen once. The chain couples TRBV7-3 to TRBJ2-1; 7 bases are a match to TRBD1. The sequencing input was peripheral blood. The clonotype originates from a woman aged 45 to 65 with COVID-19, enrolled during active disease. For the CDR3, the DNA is TGTGCCAGCAGCTTAAGGACAGGTTTTGCTCTACCTGACAATGAGCAGTTCTTC. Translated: CASSLRTGFALPDNEQFF.